Presented here are 9 T cell receptor beta chains from one specimen sequenced in a study of blood T cell repertoires in COVID-19 (dated by TCRdb to about 2020). To prepare the library, the immunoSEQ multiplex PCR assay was applied. The table comes from immuneACCESS by way of TCRdb, which keeps in-frame sequences with V and J called. Part of the clones is missing from these tables; in studies checked, under half for an unresolved V gene and the rest for unknown reasons. For this sample the table gives roughly 67,000 clones, of which 86% were detected only once. The ten top clones hold more than 3.5% of the sample. Sequenced material: peripheral blood. These receptor sequences come from a man between 50 and 59 years old with acute or convalescent COVID-19.

The CDR3 here is CASSRRTSGRNNEQFF. In nucleotides, the CDR3 is TGTGCCAGCAGCCGTCGGACTAGCGGGAGAAACAATGAGCAGTTCTTC. The chain uses TRBV7-9 and TRBJ2-1, with 13 bases aligning to TRBD2. The germline gives CDR1 SEHNR, CDR2 FQNEAQ (reference sequence). There are 16 residues in the CDR3. Unmatched junction bases numbered 6, after V lost 5 bases and J lost 5 bases.

The chain carries TRBV19 and TRBJ1-1; D ambiguous. V was shortened by 9 bases and J by 3 bases, with 26 bases between the two germline ends. The CDR3 sequence is 17 residues long. Germline CDR1 reads LNHDA; CDR2 reads SQIVND (reference sequence). The CDR3 here is CASSTSGKGSRDTEAFF. The CDR3 coding sequence is TGTGCCAGCTCAACCTCAGGCAAAGGCAGCCGAGACACTGAAGCTTTCTTT.

J is TRBJ1-4 and V is TRBV5-1; D gene ambiguous. Trimming pared 0 bases from V and 12 bases from J, leaving 15 bases between. Germline-derived CDR1 and CDR2 are SGHRS and YFSETQ. The CDR3 loop spans 14 amino acids. The CDR3 nucleotides are TGCGCCAGCAGCTTGGGGCCGACAAATACAGAACTGTTTTTT. Protein product: CASSLGPTNTELFF.

This CDR3 is CASNLPGQGANIQYF. The CDR3 bases are TGTGCCAGCAATTTACCGGGACAGGGGGCGAACATTCAGTACTTC. The chain recombines TRBV7-9 with TRBJ2-4; 12 bases align to TRBD1. This CDR3 contains 15 residues. Germline assignment: CDR1 SEHNR and CDR2 FQNEAQ (reference sequence). The V and J ends lost 7 bases and 7 bases, in that order; junction bases with no gene match: 8. The full variable domain, with the rest looked up from reference TRBV7-9 and TRBJ2-4, is DTGVSQNPRHKITKRGQNVTFRCDPISEHNRLYWYRQTLGQGPEFLTYFQNEAQLEKSRLLSDRFSAERPKGSFSTLEIQRTEQGDSAMYLCASNLPGQGANIQYFGAGTRLSVL.

V and J are TRBV30 and TRBJ2-7, with TRBD2 matching 8 bases. There are 14 residues in the CDR3. Trimming at V came to 1 base and at J to 6 bases, leaving 8 bases not matched to a gene. From germline, CDR1 is GTSNPN and CDR2 SVGIG (reference sequence). This CDR3 reads CAWSGPGLAGEQYF. In DNA, the CDR3 is TGTGCCTGGAGTGGGCCGGGCCTAGCGGGCGAGCAGTACTTC.

The chain employs TRBV14 and TRBJ1-1; D is perhaps TRBD1 (5 bases). With 4 bases removed from V and 3 bases from J, the gap between germline ends came to 15 bases. From germline, CDR1 is SGHDN and CDR2 FVKESK. The CDR3 extends over 15 amino acids. The CDR3 DNA is TGTGCCAGCAGCCGATCATTCAGGGATCACACTGAAGCTTTCTTT. Translated, it gives CASSRSFRDHTEAFF.

The chain links TRBV28 to TRBJ1-2; D gene unclear. V lost 2 bases and J 0 bases, leaving 10 bases between the germline ends. The CDR3 has 15 amino acids. In germline, CDR1 is MDHEN, CDR2 SYDVKM. The CDR3 loop is CASSLVGGANYGYTF. The CDR3 DNA sequence: TGTGCCAGCAGTTTAGTTGGCGGAGCTAACTATGGCTACACCTTC.

The chain carries TRBV29-1 and TRBJ2-7; weak D call: TRBD2 (6 bases). The CDR3 extends over 14 amino acids. Germline V gene lookup returns CDR1 SQVTM and CDR2 ANQGSEA. With 4 bases removed from V and 6 bases from J, the gap between germline ends came to 19 bases. CDR3 loop: CSVVTGSSLSEQYF. The CDR3 DNA is TGCAGCGTTGTTACCGGGAGTTCCCTCTCCGAGCAGTACTTC.

The chain uses TRBV7-8 and TRBJ1-2; 7 bases are a match to TRBD1. With V trimmed by 4 bases and J by 2 bases, 4 bases remained unmatched. In germline, CDR1 is SGHVS, CDR2 FQNEAQ. The CDR3 runs to 14 residues. CDR3 in amino acids: CASSSVQGNYGYTF. CDR3 DNA: TGTGCCAGCAGCTCAGTACAGGGGAACTATGGCTACACCTTC.